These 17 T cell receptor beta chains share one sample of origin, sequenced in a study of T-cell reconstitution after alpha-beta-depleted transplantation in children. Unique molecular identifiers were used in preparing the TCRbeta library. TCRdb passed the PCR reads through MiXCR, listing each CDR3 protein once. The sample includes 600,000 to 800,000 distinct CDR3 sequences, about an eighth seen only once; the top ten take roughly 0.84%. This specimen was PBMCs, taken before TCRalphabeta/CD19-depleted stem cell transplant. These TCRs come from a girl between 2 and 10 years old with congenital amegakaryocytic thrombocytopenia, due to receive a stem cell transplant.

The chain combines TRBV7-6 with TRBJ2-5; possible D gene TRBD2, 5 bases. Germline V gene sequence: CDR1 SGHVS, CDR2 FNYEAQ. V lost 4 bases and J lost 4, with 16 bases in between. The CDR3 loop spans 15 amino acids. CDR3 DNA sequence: TGTGCCAGCAGCTCCCCGGGATCGATAGTAGAGACCCAGTACTTC. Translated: CASSSPGSIVETQYF.

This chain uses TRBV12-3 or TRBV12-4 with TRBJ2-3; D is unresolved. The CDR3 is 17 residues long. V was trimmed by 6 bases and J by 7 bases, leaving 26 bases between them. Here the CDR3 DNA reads TGTGCCAGCAGCCACCACAGTGAAAAACTCCAACCAAATACGCAGTATTTT. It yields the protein CASSHHSEKLQPNTQYF.

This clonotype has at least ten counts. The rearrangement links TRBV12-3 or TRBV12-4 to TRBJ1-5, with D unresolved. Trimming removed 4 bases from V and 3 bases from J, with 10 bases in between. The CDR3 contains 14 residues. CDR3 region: CASSSGRINQPQHF. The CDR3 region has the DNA TGTGCCAGCAGTTCTGGACGTATCAATCAGCCCCAGCATTTT.

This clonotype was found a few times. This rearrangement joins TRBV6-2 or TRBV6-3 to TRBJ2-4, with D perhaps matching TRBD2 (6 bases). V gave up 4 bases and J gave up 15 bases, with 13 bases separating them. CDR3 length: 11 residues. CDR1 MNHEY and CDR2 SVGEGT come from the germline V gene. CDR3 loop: CASSLGGNPYF. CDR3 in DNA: TGTGCCAGCAGTTTAGGCGGGAACCCGTACTTC.

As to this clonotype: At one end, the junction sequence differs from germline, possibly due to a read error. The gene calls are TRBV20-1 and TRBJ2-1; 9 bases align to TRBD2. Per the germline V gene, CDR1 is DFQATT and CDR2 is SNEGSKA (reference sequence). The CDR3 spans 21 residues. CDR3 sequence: CCASEPEMTAMAGGQGNEQFF. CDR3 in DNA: TGCTGTGCTAGTGAACCGGAAATGACCGCTATGGCGGGAGGGCAGGGCAATGAGCAGTTCTTC.

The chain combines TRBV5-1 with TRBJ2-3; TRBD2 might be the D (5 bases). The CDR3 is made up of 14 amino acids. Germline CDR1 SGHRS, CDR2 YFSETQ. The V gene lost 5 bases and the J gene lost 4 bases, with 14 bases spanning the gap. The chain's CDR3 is CASREDGVSDTQYF. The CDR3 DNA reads TGCGCCAGCAGAGAGGACGGGGTATCAGATACGCAGTATTTT.

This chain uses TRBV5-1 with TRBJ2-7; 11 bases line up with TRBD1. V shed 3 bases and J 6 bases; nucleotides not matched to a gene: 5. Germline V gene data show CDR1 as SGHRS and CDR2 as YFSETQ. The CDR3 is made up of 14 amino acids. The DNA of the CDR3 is TGCGCCAGCAGCTCCGGACAGGGGGCAACCGAGCAGTACTTC. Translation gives CASSSGQGATEQYF.

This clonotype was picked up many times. The CDR3 reads CSAISGSGIDTQYF. As DNA, the CDR3 is TGCAGTGCTATTAGCGGGAGTGGGATAGATACGCAGTATTTT. This chain links TRBV20-1 with TRBJ2-3; 9 bases are a match to TRBD2. The CDR3 totals 14 residues. Per germline, CDR1 DFQATT and CDR2 SNEGSKA (reference sequence). V lost 4 bases and J lost 5; bases outside the gene matches: 7.

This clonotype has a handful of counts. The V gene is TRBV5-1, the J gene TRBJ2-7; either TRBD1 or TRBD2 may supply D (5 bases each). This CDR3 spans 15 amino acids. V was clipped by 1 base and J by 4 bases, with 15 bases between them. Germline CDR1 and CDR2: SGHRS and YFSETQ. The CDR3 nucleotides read TGCGCCAGCAGCTTGCAACCGGGGCAGTCGTACGAGCAGTACTTC. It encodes CASSLQPGQSYEQYF.

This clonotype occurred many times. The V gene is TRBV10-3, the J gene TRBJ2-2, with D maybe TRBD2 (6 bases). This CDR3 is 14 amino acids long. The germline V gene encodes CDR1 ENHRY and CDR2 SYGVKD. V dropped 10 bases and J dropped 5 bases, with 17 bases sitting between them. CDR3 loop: CATSGTSGTGELFF. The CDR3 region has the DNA TGTGCCACTTCCGGGACTTCGGGTACCGGGGAGCTGTTTTTT.

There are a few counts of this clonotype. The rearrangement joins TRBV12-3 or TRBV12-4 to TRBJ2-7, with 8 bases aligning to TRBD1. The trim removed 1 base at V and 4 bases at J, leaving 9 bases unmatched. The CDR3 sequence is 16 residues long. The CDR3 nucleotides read TGTGCCAGCAGTTTAGTAGGGGCAGGGGGCGTTTACGAGCAGTACTTC. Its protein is CASSLVGAGGVYEQYF.

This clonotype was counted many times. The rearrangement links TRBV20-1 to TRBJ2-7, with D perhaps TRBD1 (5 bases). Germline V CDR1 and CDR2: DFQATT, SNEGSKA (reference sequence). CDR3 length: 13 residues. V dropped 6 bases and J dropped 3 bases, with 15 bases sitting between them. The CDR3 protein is CSAWMLGVYEQYF. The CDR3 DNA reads TGCAGTGCCTGGATGTTAGGGGTCTACGAGCAGTACTTC.

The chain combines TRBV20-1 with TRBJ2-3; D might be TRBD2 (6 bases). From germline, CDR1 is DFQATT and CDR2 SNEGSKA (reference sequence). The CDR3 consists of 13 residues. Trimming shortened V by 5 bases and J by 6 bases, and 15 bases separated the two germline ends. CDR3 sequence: CSASRGLLDTQYF. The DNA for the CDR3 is TGCAGTGCTTCCCGGGGACTTCTTGATACGCAGTATTTT.

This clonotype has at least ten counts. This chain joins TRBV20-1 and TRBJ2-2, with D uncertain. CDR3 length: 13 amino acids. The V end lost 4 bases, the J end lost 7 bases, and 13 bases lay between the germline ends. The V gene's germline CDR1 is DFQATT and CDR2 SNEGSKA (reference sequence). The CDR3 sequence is CSATFKRHGELFF. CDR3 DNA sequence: TGCAGTGCTACGTTTAAGCGTCACGGGGAGCTGTTTTTT.

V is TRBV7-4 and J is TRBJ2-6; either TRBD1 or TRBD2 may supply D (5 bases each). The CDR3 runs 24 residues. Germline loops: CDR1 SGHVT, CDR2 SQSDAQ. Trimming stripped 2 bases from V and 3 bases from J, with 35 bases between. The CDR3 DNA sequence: TGTGCCAGCAGCTTATACCGGGACGATGACCGACGTGAAGGACGGACTCGTGGGGCCAACGTCCTGACTTTC. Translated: CASSLYRDDDRREGRTRGANVLTF.

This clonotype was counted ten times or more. CDR3 in amino acids: CSVEGTGQETQYF. DNA for the CDR3: TGCAGCGTTGAAGGAACTGGTCAAGAGACCCAGTACTTC. This chain connects TRBV29-1 to TRBJ2-5; D is ambiguous. Germline values: CDR1 SQVTM, CDR2 ANQGSEA. The CDR3 runs to 13 residues. Trimming shortened V by 1 base and J by 2 bases, and 8 bases separated the two germline ends.

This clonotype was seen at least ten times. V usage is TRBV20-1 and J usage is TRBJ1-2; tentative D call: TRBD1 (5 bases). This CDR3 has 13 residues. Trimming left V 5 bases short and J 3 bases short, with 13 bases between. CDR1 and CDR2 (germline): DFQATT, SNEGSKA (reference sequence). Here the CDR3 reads CSASSGGDYGYTF. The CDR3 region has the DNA TGCAGTGCTTCCTCGGGAGGGGACTATGGCTACACCTTC.